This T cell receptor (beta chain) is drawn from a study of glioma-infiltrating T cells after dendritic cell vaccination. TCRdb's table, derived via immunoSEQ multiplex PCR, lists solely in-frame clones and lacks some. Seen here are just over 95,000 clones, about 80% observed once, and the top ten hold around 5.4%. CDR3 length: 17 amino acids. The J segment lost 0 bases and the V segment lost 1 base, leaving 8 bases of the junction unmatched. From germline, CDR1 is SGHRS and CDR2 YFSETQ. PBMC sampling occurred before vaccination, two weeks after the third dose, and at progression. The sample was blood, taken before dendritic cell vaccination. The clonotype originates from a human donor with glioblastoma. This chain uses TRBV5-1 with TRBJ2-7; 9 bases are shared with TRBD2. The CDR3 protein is CASSLSNSGGASYEQYF. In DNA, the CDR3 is TGCGCCAGCAGCTTGTCCAATAGCGGGGGCGCCTCCTACGAGCAGTACTTC.